Each of the 5 T cell receptor beta chains below was sequenced from the same sample in a study of shared clonotypes between healthy human individuals. The assay was immunoSEQ multiplex PCR, and TCRdb's table has in-frame clones only and misses some. This sample has 2 million to 2.5 million clones, with 80% to 95% found just once. Specimen: naive CD4+ T cells from PBMCs. Subset in this sample: CD45RA+ positively selected. Source of these receptors: a man between 18 and 35 years old in good health. Some clones in this sample may be carry-over from other donors' samples.

The sample holds one count of this clone. V gene TRBV2 combines with J gene TRBJ2-3; D not resolved. Trimming pared 1 base from V and 10 bases from J, leaving 9 bases between. This CDR3 contains 12 residues. Looked up from germline, CDR1 is SNHLY and CDR2 is FYNNEI. In nucleotides, the CDR3 is TGTGCCAGCAGTGAAGACAGCCGGGCGCAGTATTTT. This sequence encodes CASSEDSRAQYF. The full variable domain, rest sourced from reference TRBV2 and TRBJ2-3, is EPEVTQTPSHQVTQMGQEVILRCVPISNHLYFYWYRQILGQKVEFLVSFYNNEISEKSEIFDDQFSVERPDGSNFTLKIRSTKLEDSAMYFCASSEDSRAQYFGPGTRLTVL.

The chain recombines TRBV7-3 with TRBJ2-1; 8 bases are shared with TRBD2. CDR1 is SGHTA, CDR2 FQGTGA, per germline. Trimming removed 5 bases from V and 4 bases from J; junction bases left unmatched: 7. The CDR3 has 15 amino acids. The CDR3 nucleotides are TGTGCCAGCAGCCCTCAACCGGGAGGGTACAATGAGCAGTTCTTC. It translates to CASSPQPGGYNEQFF.

The chain is built from TRBV19 and TRBJ2-1; D assignment may be TRBD1 or TRBD2 (5 bases each). The V end lost 6 bases, the J end lost 10 bases, and 22 bases lay between the germline ends. The germline gives CDR1 LNHDA, CDR2 SQIVND (reference sequence). The length of the CDR3 is 15 residues. CDR3 region: CASSAGTVLRSEQFF. CDR3 in DNA: TGTGCCAGTAGCGCCGGGACCGTCCTTCGCTCAGAGCAGTTCTTC.

J is TRBJ2-7 and V is TRBV10-3, with D perhaps being TRBD1 or TRBD2 (5 bases each). With 6 bases removed from V and 3 bases from J, the gap between germline ends came to 18 bases. This CDR3 is 15 amino acids long. Looked up from germline, CDR1 is ENHRY and CDR2 is SYGVKD. The CDR3 DNA reads as TGTGCCATCAGCCCTCCAACAGTGAGGGGCTACGAGCAGTACTTC. This sequence encodes CAISPPTVRGYEQYF.

V usage is TRBV21-1 and J usage is TRBJ1-2; the table's TRBD1 call for D was not verified on the DNA. TRBV21-1 is described as a pseudogene. The CDR3 spans 15 residues. The CDR3 loop reads CASSRRDRRNYGYTF. In nucleotides, the CDR3 is TGTGCCAGCAGCAGACGGGACAGGCGAAACTATGGCTACACCTTC.